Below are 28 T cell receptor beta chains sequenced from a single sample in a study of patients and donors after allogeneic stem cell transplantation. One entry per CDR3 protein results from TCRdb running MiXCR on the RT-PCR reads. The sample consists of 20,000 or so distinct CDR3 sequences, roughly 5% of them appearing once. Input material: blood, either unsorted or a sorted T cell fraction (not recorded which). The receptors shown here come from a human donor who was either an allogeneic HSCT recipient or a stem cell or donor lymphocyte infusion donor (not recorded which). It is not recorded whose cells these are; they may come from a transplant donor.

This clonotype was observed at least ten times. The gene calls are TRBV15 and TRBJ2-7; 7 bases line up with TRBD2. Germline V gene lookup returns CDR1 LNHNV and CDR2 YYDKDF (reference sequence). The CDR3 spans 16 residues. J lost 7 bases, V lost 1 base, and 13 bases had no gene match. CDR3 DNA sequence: TGTGCCACCAGCAGAGGGGGCGGGAGTTACGGTAGAGAGCAGTACTTC. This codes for CATSRGGGSYGREQYF.

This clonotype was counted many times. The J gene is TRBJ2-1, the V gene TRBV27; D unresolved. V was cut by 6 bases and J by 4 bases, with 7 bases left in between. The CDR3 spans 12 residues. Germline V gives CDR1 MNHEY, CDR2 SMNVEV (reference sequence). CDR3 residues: CASRMGYNEQFF. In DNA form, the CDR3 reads TGTGCCAGCAGGATGGGGTACAATGAGCAGTTCTTC.

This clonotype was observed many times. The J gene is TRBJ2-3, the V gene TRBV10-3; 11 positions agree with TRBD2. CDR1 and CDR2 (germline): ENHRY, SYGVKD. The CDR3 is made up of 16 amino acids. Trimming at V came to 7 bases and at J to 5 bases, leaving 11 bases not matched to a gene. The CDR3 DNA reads TGTGCCATCAAGCCGACTAGCGGGACGCAGGGAGATACGCAGTATTTT. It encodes CAIKPTSGTQGDTQYF.

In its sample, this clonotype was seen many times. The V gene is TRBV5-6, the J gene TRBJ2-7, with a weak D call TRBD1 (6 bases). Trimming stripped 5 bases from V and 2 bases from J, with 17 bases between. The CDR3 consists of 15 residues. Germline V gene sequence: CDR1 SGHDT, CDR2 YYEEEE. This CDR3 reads CASSYQWTATYEQYF. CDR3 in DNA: TGTGCCAGCAGTTATCAATGGACAGCAACCTACGAGCAGTACTTC.

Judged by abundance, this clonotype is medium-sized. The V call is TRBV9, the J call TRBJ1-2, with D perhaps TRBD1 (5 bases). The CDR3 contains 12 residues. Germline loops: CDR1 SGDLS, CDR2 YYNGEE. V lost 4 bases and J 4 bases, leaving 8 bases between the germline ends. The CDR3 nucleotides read TGTGCCAGCAGCCTCCAGGGCTATGGCTACACCTTC. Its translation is CASSLQGYGYTF.

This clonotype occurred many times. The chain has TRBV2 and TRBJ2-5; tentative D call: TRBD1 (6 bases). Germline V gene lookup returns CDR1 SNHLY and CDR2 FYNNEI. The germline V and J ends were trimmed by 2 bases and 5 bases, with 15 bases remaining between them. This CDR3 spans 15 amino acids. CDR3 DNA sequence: TGTGCCAGCAGTGAAATGGGGGCAGGGGAGGAGACCCAGTACTTC. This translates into CASSEMGAGEETQYF. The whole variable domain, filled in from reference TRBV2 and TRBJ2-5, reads EPEVTQTPSHQVTQMGQEVILRCVPISNHLYFYWYRQILGQKVEFLVSFYNNEISEKSEIFDDQFSVERPDGSNFTLKIRSTKLEDSAMYFCASSEMGAGEETQYFGPGTRLLVL.

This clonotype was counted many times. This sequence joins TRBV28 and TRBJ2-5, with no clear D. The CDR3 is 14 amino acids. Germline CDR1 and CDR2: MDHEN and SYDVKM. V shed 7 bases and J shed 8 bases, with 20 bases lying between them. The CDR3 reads CASTVGQSRRTQYF. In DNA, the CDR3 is TGTGCCAGCACCGTAGGGCAGAGCAGACGCACCCAGTACTTC.

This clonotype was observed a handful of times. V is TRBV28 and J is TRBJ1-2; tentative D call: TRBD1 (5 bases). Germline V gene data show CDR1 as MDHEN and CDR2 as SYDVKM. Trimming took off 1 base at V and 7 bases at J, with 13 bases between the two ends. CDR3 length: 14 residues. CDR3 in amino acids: CASSLFTGAAGYTF. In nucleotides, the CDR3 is TGTGCCAGCAGTTTATTTACCGGGGCCGCTGGCTACACCTTC.

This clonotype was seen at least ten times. The DNA of the CDR3 is TGTGCCAGCAGTTTATGGGGGGACAGGGGGACCGGGGAGCTGTTTTTT. Protein sequence: CASSLWGDRGTGELFF. The rearrangement joins TRBV28 to TRBJ2-2; 11 nucleotides match TRBD1. J lost 5 bases, V lost 0 bases, and 2 bases had no gene match. Germline CDR1 reads MDHEN; CDR2 reads SYDVKM. CDR3 length: 16 residues.

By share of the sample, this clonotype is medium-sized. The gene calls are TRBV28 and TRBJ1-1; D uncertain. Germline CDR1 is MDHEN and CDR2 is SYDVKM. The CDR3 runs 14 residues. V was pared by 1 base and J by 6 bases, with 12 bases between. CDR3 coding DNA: TGTGCCAGCAGTTTATCCACAACCCGGGCTGAAGCTTTCTTT. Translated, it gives CASSLSTTRAEAFF. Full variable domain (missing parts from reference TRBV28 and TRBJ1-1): DVKVTQSSRYLVKRTGEKVFLECVQDMDHENMFWYRQDPGLGLRLIYFSYDVKMKEKGDIPEGYSVSREKKERFSLILESASTNQTSMYLCASSLSTTRAEAFFGQGTRLTVV.

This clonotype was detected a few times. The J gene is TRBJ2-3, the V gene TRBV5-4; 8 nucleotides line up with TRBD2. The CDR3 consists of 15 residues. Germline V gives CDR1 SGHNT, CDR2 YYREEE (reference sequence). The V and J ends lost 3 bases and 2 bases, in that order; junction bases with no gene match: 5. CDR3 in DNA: TGTGCCAGCAGCTCGGCAGCGGGGGCCACAGATACGCAGTATTTT. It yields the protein CASSSAAGATDTQYF.

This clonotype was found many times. In DNA, the CDR3 is TGTGCCAGCAGTTGGGGGCAGACGCAGTATTTT. This gives the protein CASSWGQTQYF. The rearrangement uses TRBV12-3 or TRBV12-4 and TRBJ2-3, with TRBD1 as a possible D gene (6 bases). The CDR3 is 11 amino acids. V was pared by 4 bases and J by 9 bases, with 8 bases between.

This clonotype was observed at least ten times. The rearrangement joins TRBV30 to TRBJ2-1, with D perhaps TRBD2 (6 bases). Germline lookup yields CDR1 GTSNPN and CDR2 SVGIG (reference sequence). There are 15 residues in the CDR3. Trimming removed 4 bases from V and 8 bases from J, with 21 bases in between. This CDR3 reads CAWNSYGGRGDEQFF. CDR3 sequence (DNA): TGTGCCTGGAATTCGTATGGGGGGAGAGGCGATGAGCAGTTCTTC.

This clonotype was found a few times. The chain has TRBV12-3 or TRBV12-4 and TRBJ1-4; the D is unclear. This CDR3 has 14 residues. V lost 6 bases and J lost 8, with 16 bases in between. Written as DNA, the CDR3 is TGTGCCAGCAGACTGGGGTTGGGAGAAGAAAAACTGTTTTTT. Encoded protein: CASRLGLGEEKLFF.

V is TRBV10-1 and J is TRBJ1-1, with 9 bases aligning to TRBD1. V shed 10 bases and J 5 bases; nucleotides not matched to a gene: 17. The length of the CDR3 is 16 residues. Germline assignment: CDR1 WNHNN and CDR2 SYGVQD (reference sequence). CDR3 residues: CAIPGTGRGRSTEAFF. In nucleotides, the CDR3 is TGCGCCATCCCGGGGACAGGGCGGGGGAGATCGACTGAAGCTTTCTTT.

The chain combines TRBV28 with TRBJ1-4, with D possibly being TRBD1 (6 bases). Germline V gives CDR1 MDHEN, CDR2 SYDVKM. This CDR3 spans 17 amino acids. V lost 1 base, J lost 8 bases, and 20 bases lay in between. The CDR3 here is CASSLFFVLGAREKLFF. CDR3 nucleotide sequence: TGTGCCAGCAGTTTATTCTTTGTATTGGGGGCGCGGGAAAAACTGTTTTTT.

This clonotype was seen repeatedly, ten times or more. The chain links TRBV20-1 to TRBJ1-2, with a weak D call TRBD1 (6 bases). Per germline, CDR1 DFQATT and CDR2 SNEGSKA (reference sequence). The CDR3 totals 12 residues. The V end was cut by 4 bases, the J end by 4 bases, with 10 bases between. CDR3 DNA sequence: TGCAGTGCTACGGGGGCTGGCTATGGCTACACCTTC. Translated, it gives CSATGAGYGYTF.

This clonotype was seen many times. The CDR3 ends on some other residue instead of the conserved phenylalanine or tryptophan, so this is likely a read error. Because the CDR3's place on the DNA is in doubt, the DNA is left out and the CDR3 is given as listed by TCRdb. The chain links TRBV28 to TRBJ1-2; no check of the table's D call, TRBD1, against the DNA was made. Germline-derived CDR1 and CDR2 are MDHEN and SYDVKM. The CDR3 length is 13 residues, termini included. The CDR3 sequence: CASSQGDSDEDNL.

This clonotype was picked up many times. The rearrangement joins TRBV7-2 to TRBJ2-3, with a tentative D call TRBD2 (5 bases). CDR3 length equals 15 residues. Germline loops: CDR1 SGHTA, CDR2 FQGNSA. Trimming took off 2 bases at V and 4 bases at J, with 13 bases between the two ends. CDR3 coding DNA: TGTGCCAGCAGCTTATCGCTAGCTGAAGCAGATACGCAGTATTTT. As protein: CASSLSLAEADTQYF.

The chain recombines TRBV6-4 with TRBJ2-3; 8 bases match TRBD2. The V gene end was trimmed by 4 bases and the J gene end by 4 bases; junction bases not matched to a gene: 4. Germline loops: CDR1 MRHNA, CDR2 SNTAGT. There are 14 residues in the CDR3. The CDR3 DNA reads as TGTGCCAGCAGTGTAGAGCGGGAGTCAGATACGCAGTATTTT. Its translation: CASSVERESDTQYF.

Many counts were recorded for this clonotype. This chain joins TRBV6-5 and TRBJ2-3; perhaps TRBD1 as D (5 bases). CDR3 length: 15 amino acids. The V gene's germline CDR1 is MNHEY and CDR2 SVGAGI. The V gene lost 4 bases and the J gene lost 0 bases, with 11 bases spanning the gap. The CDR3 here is CASSSYQGSTDTQYF. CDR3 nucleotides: TGTGCCAGCAGTTCCTACCAGGGTAGCACAGATACGCAGTATTTT.

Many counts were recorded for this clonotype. This CDR3 is CASSRLTYGYTF. The CDR3 DNA is TGTGCCAGCAGCCGGCTAACCTATGGCTACACCTTC. This chain links TRBV11-2 with TRBJ1-2; D gene ambiguous. The CDR3 spans 12 residues. Germline CDR1 and CDR2: SGHAT and FQNNGV. With 5 bases removed from V and 4 bases from J, the gap between germline ends came to 8 bases.

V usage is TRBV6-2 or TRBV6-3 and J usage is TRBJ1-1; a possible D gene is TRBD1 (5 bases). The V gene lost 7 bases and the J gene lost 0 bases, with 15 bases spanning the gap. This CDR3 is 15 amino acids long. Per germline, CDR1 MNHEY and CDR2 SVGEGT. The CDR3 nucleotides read TGTGCCAGCAAAGATCGGAGGGGATTGAACACTGAAGCTTTCTTT. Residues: CASKDRRGLNTEAFF.

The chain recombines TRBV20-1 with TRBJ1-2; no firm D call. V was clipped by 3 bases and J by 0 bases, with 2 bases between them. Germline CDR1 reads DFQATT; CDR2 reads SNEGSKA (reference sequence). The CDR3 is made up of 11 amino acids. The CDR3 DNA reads TGCAGTGCTAGTTCTAACTATGGCTACACCTTC. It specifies CSASSNYGYTF.

CDR3 residues: CASSSRLAGGPYEQYF. Written as DNA, the CDR3 is TGTGCCAGCAGTTCCAGACTAGCGGGGGGGCCTTACGAGCAGTACTTC. This sequence joins TRBV6-5 and TRBJ2-7; 14 bases fit TRBD2. Germline CDR1 reads MNHEY; CDR2 reads SVGAGI. The CDR3 sequence is 16 residues long. V trimming: 4 bases; J trimming: 4 bases; junction bases outside the gene matches: 6.

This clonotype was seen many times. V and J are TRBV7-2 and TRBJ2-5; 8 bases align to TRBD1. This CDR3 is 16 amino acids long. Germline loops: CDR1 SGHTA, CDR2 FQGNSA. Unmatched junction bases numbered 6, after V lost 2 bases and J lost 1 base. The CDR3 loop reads CASSLFGQGIQETQYF. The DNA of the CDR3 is TGTGCCAGCAGCTTATTCGGACAGGGCATCCAAGAGACCCAGTACTTC.

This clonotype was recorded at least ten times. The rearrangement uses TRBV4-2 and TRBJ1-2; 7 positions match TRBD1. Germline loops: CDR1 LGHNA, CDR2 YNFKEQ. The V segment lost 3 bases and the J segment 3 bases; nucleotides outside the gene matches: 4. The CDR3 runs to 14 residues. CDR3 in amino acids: CASSQPTGDYGYTF. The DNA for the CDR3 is TGTGCCAGCAGCCAGCCAACAGGGGACTATGGCTACACCTTC.

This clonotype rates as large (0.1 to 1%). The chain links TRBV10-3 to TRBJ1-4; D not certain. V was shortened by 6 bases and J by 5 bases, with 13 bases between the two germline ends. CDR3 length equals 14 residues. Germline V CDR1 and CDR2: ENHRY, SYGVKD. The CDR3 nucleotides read TGTGCCATCAGCCCTGGCCGGATAAATGAAAAACTGTTTTTT. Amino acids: CAISPGRINEKLFF.